The present T cell receptor (beta chain) was sequenced within a study of cytomegalovirus exposure and HLA in healthy donors. Concerning this clone itself: The antigen remains unidentified.

Points from the study as a whole: The authors assumed roughly uniform sequencing depth across donors for presence/absence analyses. A later analysis linked about 17,000 TCR beta sequences to HLA alleles at 0.05 false discovery rate. Altogether, 170 or so TCR beta chains were recorded as cytomegalovirus-associated. With further analysis later on, most CMV-associated TCR beta chains appeared HLA-restricted.

The PCR made use of 60 Vbeta and 13 Jbeta primers. Some clones are missing from TCRdb's copy, which holds only in-frame ones; the method was immunoSEQ multiplex PCR. The data show 200,000 to 250,000 clones, 82% seen once. The CDR3 runs to 13 residues. V was pared by 4 bases and J by 10 bases, with 12 bases between. CDR1 and CDR2 from the germline V gene are SGHNT and YYREEE (reference sequence). The genes are TRBV5-4 and TRBJ1-6; maybe TRBD1 (5 bases). Sequenced input: PBMCs. The receptor was isolated from a woman in her thirties or forties in good health and CMV-seropositive. CDR3 amino acids: CASSAGDPSPLHF. The CDR3 DNA reads as TGTGCCAGCAGCGCGGGGGATCCCTCACCCCTCCACTTT.